A selection of T cell receptor beta chains follows, all from one sample in a study of OX40 agonist ivuxolimab in advanced cancers. Clones were read by immunoSEQ multiplex PCR, and TCRdb kept only the in-frame ones, dropping some. The sample carries 20,000 to 30,000 clones, about 70% recorded once. The input for sequencing was CD4+ or CD8+ T cells sorted from blood, taken in a trial of the OX40 agonist ivuxolimab. The receptors here all came from an adult with an advanced solid tumor such as melanoma, head and neck, liver or kidney cancer. Both conserved end residues are part of each CDR3. A D gene is named only where the DNA matches it firmly. Size is omitted from some rows. Given values are once, few, many or a class for expanded clones.

D: NA; V: TRBV5-4; size: NA; J: TRBJ2-7; DNA: TGTGCCAGCAGCTTGCAGATGAGCGAGCAGTACTTC; CDR3: CASSLQMSEQYF
D: NA; V: TRBV9; size: NA; J: TRBJ1-4; DNA: TGTGCCAGCAGCGTAGCTGGAGGGGGTCCTGAAAAACTGTTTTTT; CDR3: CASSVAGGGPEKLFF
D: TRBD1; V: TRBV2; size: NA; J: TRBJ2-7; DNA: TGTGCCAGCAGTCCCACGACAGGGCGCGAGCAGTACTTC; CDR3: CASSPTTGREQYF
D: NA; V: TRBV13; size: NA; J: TRBJ1-6; DNA: TGTGCCAGCAGCTTAGGAGCACCGCCACCCCTCCACTTT; CDR3: CASSLGAPPPLHF
D: NA; V: TRBV5-6; size: NA; J: TRBJ1-3; DNA: TGTGCCAGCAGCCATCCCAGGGCAGGCAGGCCCTCTGGAAACACCATATATTTT; CDR3: CASSHPRAGRPSGNTIYF
D: NA; V: TRBV6-1; size: NA; J: TRBJ1-3; DNA: TGTGCCAGCACCAACCTCTTATCTGGAAACACCATATATTTT; CDR3: CASTNLLSGNTIYF
D: NA; V: TRBV4-1; size: NA; J: TRBJ1-4; DNA: TGCGCCAGCAGCCAAGGTCCGGGCAGGAGGGATGAAAAACTGTTTTTT; CDR3: CASSQGPGRRDEKLFF
D: NA; V: TRBV10-3; size: NA; J: TRBJ2-1; DNA: TGTGCCAGTGGGCATGACGATGAGCAGTTCTTC; CDR3: CASGHDDEQFF
D: NA; V: TRBV27; size: NA; J: TRBJ2-7; DNA: TGTGCCAGCAGCCACGGGGGCAGGTTCTACGAGCAGTACTTC; CDR3: CASSHGGRFYEQYF
D: TRBD1; V: TRBV4-3; size: NA; J: TRBJ2-3; DNA: TGCGCCAGCAGCCAAGAGACCTGGGCAGGGGGTACAGATACGCAGTATTTT; CDR3: CASSQETWAGGTDTQYF
D: NA; V: TRBV5-4; size: NA; J: TRBJ2-1; DNA: TGTGCCAGCAGCGTGGGTGGACGGCCTGAGCAGTTCTTC; CDR3: CASSVGGRPEQFF
D: NA; V: TRBV27; size: NA; J: TRBJ1-1; DNA: TGTGCCAGCAGTTTATGGGGTAGTGGCGATGAAGCTTTCTTT; CDR3: CASSLWGSGDEAFF
D: NA; V: TRBV10-2; size: NA; J: TRBJ1-2; DNA: TGCGCCAGTTCGGGACACGGAGAAGTAGGCTACACCTTC; CDR3: CASSGHGEVGYTF
D: NA; V: TRBV7-2; size: NA; J: TRBJ2-7; DNA: TGTGCCAGCAGCTTAGCTACAGGATTCTACGAGCAGTACTTC; CDR3: CASSLATGFYEQYF
D: NA; V: TRBV7-6; size: NA; J: TRBJ2-1; DNA: TGTGCCAGCAGCTTAGCGCCAGCCGATGAGCAGTTCTTC; CDR3: CASSLAPADEQFF
D: NA; V: TRBV5-1; size: NA; J: TRBJ2-3; DNA: TGCGCCAGCAGCTTGAGGGATAACACGCAGTATTTT; CDR3: CASSLRDNTQYF
D: NA; V: TRBV6-1; size: NA; J: TRBJ2-3; DNA: TGTGCCAGCAGTGAAGGGGGTGGACGGGTAGTAGGATATTTT; CDR3: CASSEGGGRVVGYF
D: NA; V: TRBV5-4; size: NA; J: TRBJ2-7; DNA: TGTGCCAGCAGCTTGTCAGGGAGTCCCCTGGAGCAGTACTTC; CDR3: CASSLSGSPLEQYF
D: NA; V: TRBV9; size: NA; J: TRBJ2-7; DNA: TGTGCCAGCAGCGTAGTAGGTTCTTCCTACGAGCAGTACTTC; CDR3: CASSVVGSSYEQYF
D: NA; V: TRBV4-1; size: NA; J: TRBJ2-7; DNA: TGCGCCAGCAGCCAGGCTGACAGGTTGAGCTACGAGCAGTACTTC; CDR3: CASSQADRLSYEQYF
D: TRBD1; V: TRBV18; size: NA; J: TRBJ2-5; DNA: TGTGCCAGCGAGGGACAGGGAGAGACCCAGTACTTC; CDR3: CASEGQGETQYF
D: NA; V: TRBV19; size: NA; J: TRBJ2-7; DNA: TGTGCCAGTACCGCAGGGATCGGGCTGAACTTC; CDR3: CASTAGIGLNF
D: NA; V: TRBV6-6; size: NA; J: TRBJ2-7; DNA: TGTGCCAGCAGTTACAGCGCGTACGAGCAGTACTTC; CDR3: CASSYSAYEQYF
D: NA; V: TRBV15; size: NA; J: TRBJ1-2; DNA: TGTGCCACCAGTTATCTTGGGACATCTAACTATGGCTACACCTTC; CDR3: CATSYLGTSNYGYTF
D: NA; V: TRBV5-6; size: once; J: TRBJ2-7; DNA: TGTGCCAGCAGCTTGAACTTATTCTACGAGCAGTACTTC; CDR3: CASSLNLFYEQYF
D: NA; V: TRBV23-1; size: few; J: TRBJ2-1; DNA: TGCGCCAGCAGAAAAAAAGGGAGCTCCTACAATGAGCAGTTCTTC; CDR3: CASRKKGSSYNEQFF
D: TRBD1; V: TRBV18; size: NA; J: TRBJ1-5; DNA: TGTGCCAGCTCAATGGGGGACAGGTTATACAATCAGCCCCAGCATTTT; CDR3: CASSMGDRLYNQPQHF
D: NA; V: TRBV9; size: NA; J: TRBJ2-1; DNA: TGTGCCAGCAGCGCCGCCGCGTCCTGGCAGTTCTTC; CDR3: CASSAAASWQFF
D: NA; V: TRBV11-2; size: NA; J: TRBJ2-7; DNA: TGTGCCAGCGAGGGTTTTTACGAGCAGTACTTC; CDR3: CASEGFYEQYF
D: TRBD1; V: TRBV27; size: NA; J: TRBJ2-1; DNA: TGTGCCAGCAGTCCCGACAGGGTTTCCTACAATGAGCAGTTCTTC; CDR3: CASSPDRVSYNEQFF
D: TRBD1; V: TRBV29-1; size: few; J: TRBJ2-7; DNA: TGCAGCGTTGCAGGGGGTGGGTTCTCCTACGAGCAGTACTTC; CDR3: CSVAGGGFSYEQYF
D: TRBD2; V: TRBV18; size: NA; J: TRBJ2-3; DNA: TGTGCCAGCTCCACGGTTGCGGGGGTCGGCCGCACAGATACGCAGTATTTT; CDR3: CASSTVAGVGRTDTQYF
D: TRBD1; V: TRBV6-6; size: NA; J: TRBJ2-1; DNA: TGTGCCAGCAGTTATCCCGGGACAGGGGATAATGAGCAGTTCTTC; CDR3: CASSYPGTGDNEQFF
D: NA; V: TRBV6-6; size: NA; J: TRBJ2-7; DNA: TGTGCCAGCAGTTACTCGGAAGGTAACGAGCAGTACTTC; CDR3: CASSYSEGNEQYF
D: NA; V: TRBV6-5; size: NA; J: TRBJ2-7; DNA: TGTGCCAGCAGTTACTCTGGTACAGCCTACGAGCAGTACTTC; CDR3: CASSYSGTAYEQYF
D: NA; V: TRBV19; size: NA; J: TRBJ1-6; DNA: TGTGCCAGTAGAGGTGGCCCTGCTAATTCACCCCTCCACTTT; CDR3: CASRGGPANSPLHF
D: NA; V: TRBV4-3; size: few; J: TRBJ1-5; DNA: TGCGCCAGCAGCCAAGGGACCATTAGCAATCAGCCCCAGCATTTT; CDR3: CASSQGTISNQPQHF
D: TRBD2; V: TRBV5-1; size: NA; J: TRBJ2-7; DNA: TGCGCCAGCAGCTTGGCTGAGCGGGGTATCGACGAGCAGTACTTC; CDR3: CASSLAERGIDEQYF
D: TRBD1; V: TRBV28; size: few; J: TRBJ2-7; DNA: TGTGCCAGCAGTTCCTTGGACAGGGTGAAGTCCTACGAGCAGTACTTC; CDR3: CASSSLDRVKSYEQYF
D: NA; V: TRBV7-8; size: NA; J: TRBJ2-1; DNA: TGTGCCAGCAGCCAAATAGCGGTGGTGGGTGACCACCGGAGCTCCTACAATGAGCAGTTCTTC; CDR3: CASSQIAVVGDHRSSYNEQFF
D: NA; V: TRBV30; size: NA; J: TRBJ1-2; DNA: TGTGCCTGGGCCCCGTGGGGGGGCTATGGCTACACCTTC; CDR3: CAWAPWGGYGYTF